The next 28 T cell receptor beta chains were all read from a single sample in a study of Graves' ophthalmopathy and Graves' hyperthyroidism. Amplified material comprised TCR beta CDR3 regions derived from RNA transcripts. First-round RT-PCR with HTBI primers preceded a second-round multiplex PCR. One entry per CDR3 protein results from TCRdb running MiXCR on the multiplex PCR reads. This sample has some 1.1 million distinct CDR3 sequences, with less than 45% found just once. Material for sequencing was peripheral blood or thyroid tissue (not recorded which). Receptors originate from an adult man with Graves' hyperthyroidism.

This clonotype was seen ten or more times. J is TRBJ2-5 and V is TRBV19, with D possibly being TRBD1 or TRBD2 (6 bases each). The CDR3 loop spans 13 amino acids. Trimming stripped 8 bases from V and 1 base from J, with 11 bases between. The V gene's germline CDR1 is LNHDA and CDR2 SQIVND (reference sequence). DNA of the CDR3: TGTGCCAGTGAACGGGGGCCCCAAGAGACCCAGTACTTC. Its translation: CASERGPQETQYF.

Ten or more counts support this clonotype. This sequence joins TRBV20-1 and TRBJ1-1, with a tentative D call TRBD1 (5 bases). CDR3 length equals 14 residues. With 1 base removed from V and 5 bases from J, the gap between germline ends came to 14 bases. Germline V CDR1 and CDR2: DFQATT, SNEGSKA (reference sequence). CDR3 in DNA: TGCAGTGCTAGAGGCGGGACCGCCCGGACTGAAGCTTTCTTT. This sequence encodes CSARGGTARTEAFF.

This rearrangement joins TRBV29-1 to TRBJ1-2; a weak D match, TRBD1 (5 bases). Trimming left V 6 bases short and J 5 bases short, with 19 bases between. Germline V gene data show CDR1 as SQVTM and CDR2 as ANQGSEA. The CDR3 covers 14 residues. CDR3 loop: CSVGLAESIYGYTF. The CDR3 coding sequence is TGCAGCGTGGGACTAGCGGAGTCCATTTATGGCTACACCTTC.

This clonotype came up a few times. The CDR3 nucleotides read TGCAGCGTTGAAACAGGGGGCCGAGAGACCCAGTACTTC. Its protein is CSVETGGRETQYF. The rearrangement links TRBV29-1 to TRBJ2-5, with 9 bases matching TRBD1. The CDR3 is 13 residues long. Per germline, CDR1 SQVTM and CDR2 ANQGSEA. The V segment lost 2 bases and the J segment 4 bases; nucleotides outside the gene matches: 2.

The CDR3 loop reads CSVTLWTSGRMEETQYF. In DNA form, the CDR3 reads TGCAGCGTTACCCTTTGGACTAGCGGGCGAATGGAAGAGACCCAGTACTTC. The chain couples TRBV29-1 to TRBJ2-5; TRBD2 matches at 11 bases. The CDR3 runs to 17 residues. Germline-derived CDR1 and CDR2 are SQVTM and ANQGSEA. Unmatched junction bases numbered 14, after V lost 5 bases and J lost 3 bases.

The V and J genes are TRBV7-2 and TRBJ2-5; 12 bases map to TRBD2. This CDR3 contains 17 residues. In germline, CDR1 is SGHTA, CDR2 FQGNSA. Trimming took 4 bases from V and 5 from J; bases not matched to a gene: 11. This CDR3 is CASSSQSVLAGGETQYF. The CDR3 region has the DNA TGTGCCAGCAGCTCCCAGTCAGTCCTAGCGGGAGGGGAGACCCAGTACTTC.

This clonotype showed up just a few times. The chain joins TRBV29-1 to TRBJ2-7; TRBD2 matches at 16 bases. Germline assignment: CDR1 SQVTM and CDR2 ANQGSEA. This CDR3 contains 18 residues. The V gene end was trimmed by 6 bases and the J gene end by 7 bases; junction bases not matched to a gene: 18. Here the CDR3 reads CSVATGTSGRVSGREQYF. CDR3 sequence (DNA): TGCAGCGTGGCCACCGGGACTAGCGGGAGGGTTTCGGGACGGGAGCAGTACTTC.

CDR3 DNA sequence: TGTGCCAGCAGTTACTCTCCGGGAACCGACACTGAAGCTTTCTTT. Amino acid sequence: CASSYSPGTDTEAFF. The V and J genes are TRBV6-6 and TRBJ1-1; D ambiguous. V lost 0 bases and J lost 3, with 11 bases in between. This CDR3 spans 15 amino acids. Germline CDR1 reads MNHNY; CDR2 reads SVGAGI (reference sequence).

This clonotype has ten or more counts. This chain links TRBV5-6 with TRBJ2-7, with D hard to call. This CDR3 spans 14 amino acids. With 5 bases removed from V and 5 bases from J, the gap between germline ends came to 17 bases. Germline V gene lookup returns CDR1 SGHDT and CDR2 YYEEEE. CDR3 DNA sequence: TGTGCCAGCAGTTCTCCCGCTGAGGTCCACGAGCAGTACTTC. This encodes CASSSPAEVHEQYF.

V gene TRBV19 combines with J gene TRBJ2-7, with TRBD2 identical over 15 bases. There are 13 residues in the CDR3. Germline V CDR1 and CDR2: LNHDA, SQIVND (reference sequence). The V and J ends lost 5 bases and 13 bases, in that order; junction bases with no gene match: 6. CDR3 nucleotide sequence: TGTGCCAGTAGTCCGGGACTAGCGGGGGGCAGATACTTC. This translates into CASSPGLAGGRYF.

There are a few counts of this clonotype. The V call is TRBV5-8, the J call TRBJ2-5; D is perhaps TRBD2 (5 bases). Germline lookup yields CDR1 SGHTS and CDR2 YDEGEE. With 0 bases removed from V and 5 bases from J, the gap between germline ends came to 8 bases. This CDR3 has 13 residues. CDR3 loop: CASSLGERETQYF. CDR3 nucleotides: TGTGCCAGCAGCTTGGGAGAGCGGGAGACCCAGTACTTC.

This chain uses TRBV6-5 with TRBJ2-2; D may be TRBD1 (6 bases). The germline V gene encodes CDR1 MNHEY and CDR2 SVGAGI. V was cut by 6 bases and J by 3 bases, with 14 bases left in between. This CDR3 contains 15 residues. The CDR3 DNA sequence: TGTGCCAGCAGCCGACAAACAGGGTACACCGGGGAGCTGTTTTTT. Translated: CASSRQTGYTGELFF.

The sample holds many counts of this clonotype. The CDR3 region has the DNA TGTGCCAGCAACCGGGACAGCAACACCGGGGAGCTGTTTTTT. Its protein product is CASNRDSNTGELFF. This rearrangement joins TRBV2 to TRBJ2-2; TRBD1 aligns across 7 bases. From germline, CDR1 is SNHLY and CDR2 FYNNEI. V lost 7 bases to trimming and J lost 2 bases; unmatched junction nucleotides: 4. The CDR3 is 14 residues long.

This clonotype was seen many times. The rearrangement links TRBV7-6 to TRBJ2-7; 10 bases match TRBD2. V lost 2 bases and J lost 2; bases outside the gene matches: 9. CDR3 length equals 17 residues. Germline V gene lookup returns CDR1 SGHVS and CDR2 FNYEAQ. The CDR3 coding sequence is TGTGCCAGCAGCTTACCCTACGGACTAGCGGATACCTACGAGCAGTACTTC. Its protein product is CASSLPYGLADTYEQYF.

On this clonotype itself: Possible read error: a much larger clone is one base away. The V call is TRBV5-1, the J call TRBJ1-2, with D possibly TRBD1 on 5 matching bases. The CDR3 length is 17 residues. V was trimmed by 4 bases and J by 3 bases, leaving 22 bases between them. CDR1 and CDR2 (germline): SGHRS, YFSETQ. The CDR3 sequence is CASSLGLNDALDYGYTF. In DNA form, the CDR3 reads TGCGCCAGCAGCCTGGGACTCAACGACGCGCTGGACTATGGCTACACCTTC. The variable domain in full, completed from reference TRBV5-1 and TRBJ1-2, reads KAGVTQTPRYLIKTRGQQVTLSCSPISGHRSVSWYQQTPGQGLQFLFEYFSETQRNKGNFPGRFSGRQFSNSRSEMNVSTLELGDSALYLCASSLGLNDALDYGYTFGSGTRLTVV.

J is TRBJ2-5 and V is TRBV25-1; TRBD2 matches at 13 bases. This CDR3 is 15 amino acids long. Germline CDR1 and CDR2: MGHDK and SYGVNS. With 5 bases clipped from V and 3 bases from J, the junction kept 3 bases outside the gene matches. The CDR3 region is CASSWTSGGEETQYF. The CDR3 DNA is TGTGCCAGCAGTTGGACTAGCGGGGGAGAAGAGACCCAGTACTTC.

The CDR3 loop reads CASSLQRDRGDYRQYF. The CDR3 DNA reads TGCGCCAGCAGCCTACAAAGGGACCGAGGAGACTACCGGCAGTACTTC. This rearrangement joins TRBV4-1 to TRBJ2-7, with D perhaps assigned TRBD1 or TRBD2 (5 bases each). The germline gives CDR1 MGHRA, CDR2 YSYEKL. Trimming pared 4 bases from V and 9 bases from J, leaving 25 bases between. The CDR3 is 16 amino acids.

A few counts support this clonotype. The gene calls are TRBV7-3 and TRBJ2-5; D not certain. The CDR3 runs to 12 residues. Trimming took 5 bases from V and 7 from J, leaving 11 bases between them. From germline, CDR1 is SGHTA and CDR2 FQGTGA. In nucleotides, the CDR3 is TGTGCCAGCAGCACGTGGGCCGGGACCCAGTACTTC. It translates to CASSTWAGTQYF.

The chain couples TRBV6-6 to TRBJ2-2; D might be TRBD1 or TRBD2, each matching 5 bases. Germline loops: CDR1 MNHNY, CDR2 SVGAGI (reference sequence). CDR3 length: 14 residues. V was clipped by 6 bases and J by 6 bases, with 14 bases between them. The DNA of the CDR3 is TGTGCCAGCAGACAGGAGGCGACGGCCGGGGAGCTGTTTTTT. Protein: CASRQEATAGELFF.

This clonotype was recorded many times. The chain joins TRBV5-1 to TRBJ1-2; D unclear. Germline values: CDR1 SGHRS, CDR2 YFSETQ. With 1 base removed from V and 6 bases from J, the gap between germline ends came to 16 bases. The CDR3 consists of 15 residues. The CDR3 protein is CASSLYILSEDGYTF. The CDR3 nucleotides are TGCGCCAGCAGCTTGTATATATTATCCGAGGATGGCTACACCTTC.

This rearrangement joins TRBV12-3 or TRBV12-4 to TRBJ2-7; TRBD1 matches at 12 bases. The CDR3 is 17 residues long. The V gene end was trimmed by 4 bases and the J gene end by 1 base; junction bases not matched to a gene: 8. The CDR3 loop reads CASSYWDRGRRSYEQYF. DNA for the CDR3: TGTGCCAGCAGTTACTGGGACAGGGGGCGCAGGTCCTACGAGCAGTACTTC.

The chain couples TRBV29-1 to TRBJ2-7; possibly TRBD2 for D (6 bases). Trimming took 6 bases from V and 2 from J, leaving 20 bases between them. CDR1 is SQVTM, CDR2 ANQGSEA, per germline. This CDR3 comprises 15 residues. The CDR3 sequence is CSVALAARGPYEQYF. The CDR3 coding sequence is TGCAGCGTCGCACTAGCAGCCCGCGGACCCTACGAGCAGTACTTC.

Worth noting for this clonotype: The junction shows a germline mismatch at one end, possibly a read error. This sequence joins TRBV6-5 and TRBJ1-6, with 9 nucleotides matching TRBD1. In germline, CDR1 is MNHEY, CDR2 SVGAGI. The CDR3 extends over 15 amino acids. The CDR3 nucleotides read TGTGCCATCAGTGCCACCGGGACAGGGCTTTCACCCCTCCACTTT. This translates into CAISATGTGLSPLHF.

This clonotype was observed many times. The chain combines TRBV7-2 with TRBJ2-5; 9 nucleotides agree with TRBD1. This CDR3 is built from 15 residues. Germline V lookup: CDR1 SGHTA, CDR2 FQGNSA. V shed 3 bases, J shed 5 bases, and the junction held 7 bases outside the gene matches. The DNA of the CDR3 is TGTGCCAGCAGCTTCCCTACAGGGGGCACGGAGACCCAGTACTTC. Amino acids: CASSFPTGGTETQYF.

The genes are TRBV7-2 and TRBJ2-7, with D possibly matching TRBD1 (6 bases). The DNA matches TRBJ2-5 better at its end, which makes the J call doubtful. The germline gives CDR1 SGHTA, CDR2 FQGNSA. The CDR3 is 15 residues long. The CDR3, as DNA: TGTGCCAGCAGGCGTGCAGGGGCAGAGCAAGAGACCCAGTACTTC. It translates to CASRRAGAEQETQYF.

This rearrangement joins TRBV5-1 to TRBJ1-1; 8 positions match TRBD1. Germline V CDR1 and CDR2: SGHRS, YFSETQ. The CDR3 totals 14 residues. V shed 8 bases, J shed 3 bases, and the junction held 9 bases outside the gene matches. DNA for the CDR3: TGCGCCAGTCGCCAGGGGGCTTTGGACACTGAAGCTTTCTTT. Its protein is CASRQGALDTEAFF.

At least ten counts were recorded for this clonotype. The chain has TRBV29-1 and TRBJ1-2; TRBD1 matches 7 bases. Germline V CDR1 and CDR2: SQVTM, ANQGSEA. This CDR3 contains 11 residues. J was trimmed by 7 bases and V by 8 bases; bases with no gene match: 7. This chain's CDR3 is CSTKGAGGYTF. The DNA of the CDR3 is TGCAGCACAAAGGGGGCTGGTGGCTACACCTTC.

About this clonotype: A much larger clonotype is one base distant, so this may be a read error. The rearrangement joins TRBV20-1 to TRBJ2-7, with D possibly being TRBD2 (6 bases). The germline V gene encodes CDR1 DFQATT and CDR2 SNEGSKA (reference sequence). V was clipped by 6 bases and J by 12 bases, with 30 bases between them. The CDR3 runs to 15 residues. CDR3 nucleotide sequence: TGCAGTGCGGAGGGCTCCAGGAGGACTTTGGAGACCCGGTACTTC. It specifies CSAEGSRRTLETRYF.